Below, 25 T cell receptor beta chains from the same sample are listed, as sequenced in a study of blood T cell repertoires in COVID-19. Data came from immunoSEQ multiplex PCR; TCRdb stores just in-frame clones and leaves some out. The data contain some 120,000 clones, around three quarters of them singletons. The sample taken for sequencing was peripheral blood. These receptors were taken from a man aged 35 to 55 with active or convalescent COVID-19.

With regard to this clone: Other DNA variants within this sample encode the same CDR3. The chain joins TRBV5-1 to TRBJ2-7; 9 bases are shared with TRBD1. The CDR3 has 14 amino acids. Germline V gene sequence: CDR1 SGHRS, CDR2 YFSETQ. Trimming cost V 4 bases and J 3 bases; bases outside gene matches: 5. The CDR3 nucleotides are TGCGCCAGCAGCCTTACAGGGGGCGGCTACGAGCAGTACTTC. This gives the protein CASSLTGGGYEQYF.

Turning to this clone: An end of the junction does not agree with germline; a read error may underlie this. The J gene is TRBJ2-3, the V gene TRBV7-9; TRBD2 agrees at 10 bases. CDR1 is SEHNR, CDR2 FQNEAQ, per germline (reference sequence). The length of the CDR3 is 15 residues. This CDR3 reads CASSLAGASTDTQYF. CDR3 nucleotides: TGTGCCAGCAGCCTAGCGGGAGCTTCGACAGATACGCAGTATTTT.

The CDR3: CASSLALNQPQHF. The CDR3 DNA follows: TGTGCCAGCAGTTTAGCCCTTAATCAGCCCCAGCATTTT. V is TRBV12-3 or TRBV12-4 and J is TRBJ1-5, with D hard to call. The CDR3 totals 13 residues. Trimming cost V 0 bases and J 4 bases, with 4 bases left between them.

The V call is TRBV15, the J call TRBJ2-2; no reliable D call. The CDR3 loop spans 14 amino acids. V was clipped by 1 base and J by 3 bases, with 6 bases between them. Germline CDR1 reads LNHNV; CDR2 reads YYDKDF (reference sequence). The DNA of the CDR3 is TGTGCCACCAGCAGAGGAGAGGACACCGGGGAGCTGTTTTTT. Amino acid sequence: CATSRGEDTGELFF.

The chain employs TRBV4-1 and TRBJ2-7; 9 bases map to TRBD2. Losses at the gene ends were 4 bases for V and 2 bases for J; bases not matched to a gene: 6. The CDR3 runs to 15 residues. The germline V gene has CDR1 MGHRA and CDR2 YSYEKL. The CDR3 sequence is CASSPSASGTYEQYF. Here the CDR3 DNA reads TGCGCCAGCAGCCCCTCGGCTAGCGGGACCTACGAGCAGTACTTC.

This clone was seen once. CDR3 loop: CASSLLAGNYNEQFF. CDR3 bases: TGTGCCAGTAGTTTACTAGCGGGGAATTACAATGAGCAGTTCTTC. The V call is TRBV19, the J call TRBJ2-1; 10 bases map to TRBD2. Germline V gene data show CDR1 as LNHDA and CDR2 as SQIVND (reference sequence). V lost 5 bases and J lost 4; bases outside the gene matches: 5. The CDR3 runs 15 residues.

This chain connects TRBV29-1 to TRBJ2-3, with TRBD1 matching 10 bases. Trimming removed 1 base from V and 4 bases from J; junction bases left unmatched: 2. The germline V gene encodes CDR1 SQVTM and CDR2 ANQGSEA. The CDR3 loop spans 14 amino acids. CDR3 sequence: CSVEGQGAPDTQYF. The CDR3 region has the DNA TGCAGCGTTGAAGGACAGGGGGCCCCAGATACGCAGTATTTT.

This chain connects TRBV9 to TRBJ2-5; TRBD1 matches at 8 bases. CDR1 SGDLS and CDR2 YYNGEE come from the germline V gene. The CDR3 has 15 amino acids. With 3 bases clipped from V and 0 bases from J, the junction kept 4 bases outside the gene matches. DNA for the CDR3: TGTGCCAGCAGCGCTGACAGGGGCAACCAAGAGACCCAGTACTTC. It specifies CASSADRGNQETQYF.

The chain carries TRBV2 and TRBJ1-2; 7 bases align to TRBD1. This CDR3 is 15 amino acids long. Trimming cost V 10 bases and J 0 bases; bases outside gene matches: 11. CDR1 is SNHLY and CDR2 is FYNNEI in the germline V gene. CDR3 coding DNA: TGTGCCATTCTTTATCGGACAGGAGCTAACTATGGCTACACCTTC. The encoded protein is CAILYRTGANYGYTF. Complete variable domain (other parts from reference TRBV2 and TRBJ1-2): EPEVTQTPSHQVTQMGQEVILRCVPISNHLYFYWYRQILGQKVEFLVSFYNNEISEKSEIFDDQFSVERPDGSNFTLKIRSTKLEDSAMYFCAILYRTGANYGYTFGSGTRLTVV.

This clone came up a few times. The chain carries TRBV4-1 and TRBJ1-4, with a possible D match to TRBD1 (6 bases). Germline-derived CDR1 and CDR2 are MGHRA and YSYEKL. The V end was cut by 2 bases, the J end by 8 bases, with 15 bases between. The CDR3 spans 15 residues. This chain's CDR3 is CASSQQTGPGEKLFF. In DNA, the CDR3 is TGCGCCAGCAGCCAACAAACAGGGCCGGGGGAAAAACTGTTTTTT.

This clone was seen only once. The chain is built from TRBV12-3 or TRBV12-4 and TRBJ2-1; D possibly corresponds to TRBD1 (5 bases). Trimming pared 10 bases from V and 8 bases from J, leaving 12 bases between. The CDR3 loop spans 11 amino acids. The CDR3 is CATTSGYEQFF. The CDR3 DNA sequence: TGTGCCACCACCTCAGGGTATGAGCAGTTCTTC.

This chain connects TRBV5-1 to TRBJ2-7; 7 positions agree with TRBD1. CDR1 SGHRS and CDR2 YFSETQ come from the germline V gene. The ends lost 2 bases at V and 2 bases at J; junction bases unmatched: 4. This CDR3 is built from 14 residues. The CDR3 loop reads CASSFEQGPYEQYF. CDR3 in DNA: TGCGCCAGCAGCTTTGAACAGGGGCCCTACGAGCAGTACTTC.

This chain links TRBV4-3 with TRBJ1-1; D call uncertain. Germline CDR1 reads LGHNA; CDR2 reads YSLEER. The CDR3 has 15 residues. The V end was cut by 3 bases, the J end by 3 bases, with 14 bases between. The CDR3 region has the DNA TGCGCCAGCAGCCAGGACGTAGCGGCCTACACTGAAGCTTTCTTT. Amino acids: CASSQDVAAYTEAFF.

The CDR3 bases are TGTGCCAGCTCACCATCCCAGGTGACACCCCTCCACTTT. Encoded protein: CASSPSQVTPLHF. The chain is built from TRBV18 and TRBJ1-6; D remains ambiguous. Germline CDR1 reads KGHSH; CDR2 reads LQKENI. This CDR3 comprises 13 residues. V lost 2 bases and J 11 bases, leaving 10 bases between the germline ends.

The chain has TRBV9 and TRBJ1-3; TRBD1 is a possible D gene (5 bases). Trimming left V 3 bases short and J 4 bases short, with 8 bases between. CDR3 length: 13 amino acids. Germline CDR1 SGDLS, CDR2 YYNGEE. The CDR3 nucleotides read TGTGCCAGCAGCGAGGACATAGGAAACACCATATATTTT. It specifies CASSEDIGNTIYF. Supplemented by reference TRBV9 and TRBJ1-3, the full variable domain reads DSGVTQTPKHLITATGQRVTLRCSPRSGDLSVYWYQQSLDQGLQFLIQYYNGEERAKGNILERFSAQQFPDLHSELNLSSLELGDSALYFCASSEDIGNTIYFGEGSWLTVV.

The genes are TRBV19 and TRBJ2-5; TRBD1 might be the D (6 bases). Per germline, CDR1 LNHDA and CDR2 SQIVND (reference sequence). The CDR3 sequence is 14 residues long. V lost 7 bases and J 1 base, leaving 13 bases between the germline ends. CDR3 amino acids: CASKGVGPQETQYF. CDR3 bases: TGTGCCAGTAAGGGGGTGGGGCCCCAAGAGACCCAGTACTTC.

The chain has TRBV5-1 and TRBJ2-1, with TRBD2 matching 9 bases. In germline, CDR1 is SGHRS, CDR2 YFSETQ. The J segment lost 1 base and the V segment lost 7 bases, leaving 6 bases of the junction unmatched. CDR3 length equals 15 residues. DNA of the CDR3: TGCGCCAGCCGACTAGCGGAGGCGTCCTACAATGAGCAGTTCTTC. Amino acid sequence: CASRLAEASYNEQFF.

CDR3 sequence: CASSPFEGGTGELFF. Written as DNA, the CDR3 is TGTGCCAGCTCACCCTTTGAGGGCGGCACCGGGGAGCTGTTTTTT. The gene calls are TRBV18 and TRBJ2-2, with D possibly TRBD2 on 5 matching bases. Germline CDR1 KGHSH, CDR2 LQKENI. V lost 3 bases and J lost 4, with 12 bases in between. The CDR3 extends over 15 amino acids.

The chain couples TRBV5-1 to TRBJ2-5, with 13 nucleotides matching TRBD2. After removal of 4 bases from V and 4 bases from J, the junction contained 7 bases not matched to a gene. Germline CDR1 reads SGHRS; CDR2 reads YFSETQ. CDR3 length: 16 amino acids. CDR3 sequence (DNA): TGCGCCAGCAGCGACCCCCGACTAGCGGGAGGAGAGACCCAGTACTTC. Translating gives CASSDPRLAGGETQYF.

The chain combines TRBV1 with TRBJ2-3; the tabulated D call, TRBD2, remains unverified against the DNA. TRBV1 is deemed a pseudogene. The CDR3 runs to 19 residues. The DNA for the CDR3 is TGCACCAGCAGCCGAATGGTAGCGGGAGCGGGGGAACGCACAGATACGCAGTATTTT. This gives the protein CTSSRMVAGAGERTDTQYF.

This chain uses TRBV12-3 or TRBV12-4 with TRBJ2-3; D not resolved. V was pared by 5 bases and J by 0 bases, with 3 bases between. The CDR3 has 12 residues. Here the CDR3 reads CASSISTDTQYF. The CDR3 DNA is TGTGCCAGCAGTATAAGCACAGATACGCAGTATTTT.

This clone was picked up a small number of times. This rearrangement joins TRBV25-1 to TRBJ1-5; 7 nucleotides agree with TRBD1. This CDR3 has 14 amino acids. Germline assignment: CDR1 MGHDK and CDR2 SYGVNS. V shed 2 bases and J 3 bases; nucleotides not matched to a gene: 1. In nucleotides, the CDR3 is TGTGCCAGCAGTGAAGGGACAGACAATCAGCCCCAGCATTTT. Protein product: CASSEGTDNQPQHF.

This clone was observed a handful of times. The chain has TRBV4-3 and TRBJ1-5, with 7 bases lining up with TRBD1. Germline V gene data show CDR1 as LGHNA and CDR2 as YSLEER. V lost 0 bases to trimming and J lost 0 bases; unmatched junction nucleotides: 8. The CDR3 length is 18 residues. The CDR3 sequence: CASSQDPQGSGSNQPQHF. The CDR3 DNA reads TGCGCCAGCAGCCAAGATCCACAGGGGAGTGGTAGCAATCAGCCCCAGCATTTT.

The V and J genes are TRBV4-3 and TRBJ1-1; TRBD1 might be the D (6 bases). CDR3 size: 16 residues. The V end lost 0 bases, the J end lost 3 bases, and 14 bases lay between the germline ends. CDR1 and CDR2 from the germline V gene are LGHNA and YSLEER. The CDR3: CASSQDWGGRDTEAFF. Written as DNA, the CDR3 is TGCGCCAGCAGCCAAGATTGGGGGGGGCGGGACACTGAAGCTTTCTTT.

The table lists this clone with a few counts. CDR3 residues: CASSSGLMNTEAFF. CDR3 DNA: TGCGCCAGCAGCTCCGGACTGATGAACACTGAAGCTTTCTTT. This rearrangement joins TRBV5-1 to TRBJ1-1; D is uncertain. With 3 bases removed from V and 0 bases from J, the gap between germline ends came to 9 bases. Germline CDR1 reads SGHRS; CDR2 reads YFSETQ. The length of the CDR3 is 14 residues.